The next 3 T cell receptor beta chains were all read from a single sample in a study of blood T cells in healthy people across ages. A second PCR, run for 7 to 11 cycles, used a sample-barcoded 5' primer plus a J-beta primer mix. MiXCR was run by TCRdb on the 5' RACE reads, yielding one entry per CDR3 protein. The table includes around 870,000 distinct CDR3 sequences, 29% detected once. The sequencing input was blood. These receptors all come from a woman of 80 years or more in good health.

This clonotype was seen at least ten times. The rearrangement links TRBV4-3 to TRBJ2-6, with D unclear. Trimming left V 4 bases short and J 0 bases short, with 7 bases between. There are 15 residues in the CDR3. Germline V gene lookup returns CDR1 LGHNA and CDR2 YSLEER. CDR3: CASSRGDSGANVLTF. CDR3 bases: TGCGCCAGCAGCCGAGGCGACTCTGGGGCCAACGTCCTGACTTTC.

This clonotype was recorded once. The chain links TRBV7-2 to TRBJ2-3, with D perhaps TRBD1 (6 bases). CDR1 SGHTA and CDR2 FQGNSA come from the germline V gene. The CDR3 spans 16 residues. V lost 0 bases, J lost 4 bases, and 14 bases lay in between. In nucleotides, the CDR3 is TGTGCCAGCAGCTTAGCGGGCAGGGGAGTAGCAGATACGCAGTATTTT. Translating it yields CASSLAGRGVADTQYF.

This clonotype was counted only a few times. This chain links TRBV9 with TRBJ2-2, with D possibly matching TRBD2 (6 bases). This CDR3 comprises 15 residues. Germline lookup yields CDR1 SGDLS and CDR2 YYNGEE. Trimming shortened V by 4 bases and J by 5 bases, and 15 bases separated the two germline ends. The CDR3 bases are TGTGCCAGCAGCCCCTGGGACGGAGGGACCGGGGAGCTGTTTTTT. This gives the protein CASSPWDGGTGELFF.